Listed here are 21 T cell receptor beta chains from one sample, sequenced in a study of blood T cells in healthy people across ages. Primed by a sample-barcoded 5' primer and a J-beta primer mix, a second PCR proceeded for about 7 to 11 cycles. TCRdb re-derived calls from the 5' RACE reads in MiXCR, one entry per CDR3 protein. The profile shows more than 1,000,000 distinct CDR3 sequences, 25% of them singletons. The same sample was also used in a study of T cells of mothers and their children.

The sequenced sample consisted of blood. All receptors derive from a girl under 10 years old in good health.

As to this clonotype: One junction end disagrees with the germline gene, perhaps due to a read error. The V gene is TRBV4-1, the J gene TRBJ2-5; a weak D match, TRBD2 (5 bases). Near its end, the DNA agrees better with TRBJ2-1, so the J call may be wrong. Germline V gives CDR1 MGHRA, CDR2 YSYEKL. This CDR3 spans 12 amino acids. As DNA, the CDR3 is TGCACCAGCAGCGACCATACGGGGGAGCAGTTCTTC. Protein sequence: CTSSDHTGEQFF.

The chain combines TRBV20-1 with TRBJ1-4; a possible D gene is TRBD1 (6 bases). The germline V and J ends were trimmed by 5 bases and 6 bases, with 16 bases remaining between them. This CDR3 region has 14 residues. Per the germline V gene, CDR1 is DFQATT and CDR2 is SNEGSKA (reference sequence). The DNA for the CDR3 is TGCAGTGCTCCCCCCGAGGGGGTCGATGAAAAACTGTTTTTT. As protein: CSAPPEGVDEKLFF.

On this clonotype: Mismatch with germline at one junction end may stem from a read error. V is TRBV6-5 and J is TRBJ1-3; D is uncertain. Germline V gene sequence: CDR1 MNHEY, CDR2 SVGAGI. This CDR3 is 16 amino acids long. In nucleotides, the CDR3 is TGTGCCAGCAGTGACTCGCCCGACGGGGCTGGAAACACCATATATTTT. Protein product: CASSDSPDGAGNTIYF.

The rearrangement joins TRBV3-1 to TRBJ2-5; D perhaps matches TRBD1 (5 bases). Trimming took 1 base from V and 3 from J, leaving 12 bases between them. This CDR3 has 15 residues. Germline assignment: CDR1 LGHDT and CDR2 YNNKEL (reference sequence). CDR3 protein: CASSQGRKGKETQYF. The CDR3 DNA follows: TGTGCCAGCAGCCAAGGCAGGAAGGGGAAAGAGACCCAGTACTTC.

This clonotype came up a few times. The chain couples TRBV20-1 to TRBJ2-3; no clear D gene. Per the germline V gene, CDR1 is DFQATT and CDR2 is SNEGSKA (reference sequence). The length of the CDR3 is 12 residues. Trimming removed 3 bases at V and 10 bases at J, with 14 bases between. The CDR3: CSASVDGGSQYF. In DNA form, the CDR3 reads TGCAGTGCTAGTGTGGATGGCGGTTCGCAGTATTTT.

A few counts support this clonotype. The V gene is TRBV20-1, the J gene TRBJ2-5; 10 nucleotides align to TRBD2. The DNA end lines up better with TRBJ2-7; the J call may be wrong. The CDR3 runs to 14 residues. Germline CDR1 is DFQATT and CDR2 is SNEGSKA (reference sequence). The CDR3 protein is CSAYSGGLSYEQYF. The CDR3, as DNA: TGCAGTGCATATAGCGGGGGGCTCTCCTACGAGCAGTACTTC.

The table lists this clonotype with a few counts. The chain couples TRBV29-1 to TRBJ2-7, with 13 bases matching TRBD2. CDR1 is SQVTM and CDR2 is ANQGSEA in the germline V gene. This CDR3 has 14 amino acids. With 6 bases clipped from V and 6 bases from J, the junction kept 8 bases outside the gene matches. CDR3 coding DNA: TGCAGCGTAGTCGGACTAGCGGGAGATGGCGAGCAGTACTTC. As protein: CSVVGLAGDGEQYF.

The chain recombines TRBV7-8 with TRBJ2-7, with 7 nucleotides matching TRBD1. In germline, CDR1 is SGHVS, CDR2 FQNEAQ. The CDR3 has 16 residues. The ends lost 5 bases at V and 1 base at J; junction bases unmatched: 11. The CDR3 reads CASSRQSGTDSYEQYF. Here the CDR3 DNA reads TGTGCCAGCAGCAGACAATCCGGGACAGATTCCTACGAGCAGTACTTC.

This chain links TRBV20-1 with TRBJ2-1; D unclear. The tail of the sequence fits TRBJ2-5 better, so the J call may be wrong. This CDR3 spans 13 amino acids. The germline gives CDR1 DFQATT, CDR2 SNEGSKA (reference sequence). The CDR3 region is CSARDQSQETQYF. The CDR3 DNA reads TGCAGTGCTAGAGATCAATCACAAGAGACCCAGTACTTC.

This clonotype turned up a few times. This chain links TRBV29-1 with TRBJ1-4; D ambiguous. This CDR3 is 12 amino acids long. The V end was cut by 7 bases, the J end by 6 bases, with 12 bases between. Germline V CDR1 and CDR2: SQVTM, ANQGSEA. The CDR3 bases are TGCAGCGCAACGGACCATGATGAAAAACTGTTTTTT. The encoded protein is CSATDHDEKLFF.

The sample holds a few counts of this clonotype. The genes are TRBV12-3 or TRBV12-4 and TRBJ1-3; maybe TRBD1 (6 bases). The CDR3 covers 17 residues. V was trimmed by 6 bases and J by 4 bases, leaving 22 bases between them. This chain's CDR3 is CASRTHGQRDIGNTIYF. In DNA, the CDR3 is TGTGCCAGCAGGACGCACGGTCAGAGGGACATAGGAAACACCATATATTTT.

The CDR3 here is CAISGGDEQYF. CDR3 in DNA: TGTGCCATCAGTGGGGGGGACGAGCAGTACTTC. The genes are TRBV10-3 and TRBJ2-5, with D maybe TRBD2 (6 bases). With the DNA end fitting TRBJ2-7 better, the J assignment may be wrong. There are 11 residues in the CDR3. Germline loops: CDR1 ENHRY, CDR2 SYGVKD.

This chain joins TRBV5-1 and TRBJ2-5; 11 nucleotides line up with TRBD1. Trimming cost V 4 bases and J 5 bases; bases outside gene matches: 4. The CDR3 loop spans 14 amino acids. The germline V gene encodes CDR1 SGHRS and CDR2 YFSETQ. The CDR3 sequence is CASSADRGLETQYF. Written as DNA, the CDR3 is TGCGCCAGCAGCGCGGACAGGGGGCTCGAGACCCAGTACTTC. Full variable domain (outside the CDR3, taken from reference TRBV5-1 and TRBJ2-5): KAGVTQTPRYLIKTRGQQVTLSCSPISGHRSVSWYQQTPGQGLQFLFEYFSETQRNKGNFPGRFSGRQFSNSRSEMNVSTLELGDSALYLCASSADRGLETQYFGPGTRLLVL.

The chain recombines TRBV14 with TRBJ2-5; 9 nucleotides align to TRBD2. The J call may be in error: the DNA end matches TRBJ2-1 better. The CDR3 spans 17 residues. Germline V CDR1 and CDR2: SGHDN, FVKESK. The CDR3 loop is CASSQEKAGGPLDEQFF. The CDR3, as DNA: TGTGCCAGCAGCCAAGAAAAGGCGGGAGGGCCGTTGGATGAGCAGTTCTTC.

The chain combines TRBV2 with TRBJ2-5, with 9 bases matching TRBD1. Germline V CDR1 and CDR2: SNHLY, FYNNEI. The V segment lost 7 bases and the J segment 4 bases; nucleotides outside the gene matches: 1. The CDR3 contains 12 residues. The CDR3 is CASMDRGETQYF. The CDR3 DNA is TGTGCCAGCATGGACAGGGGAGAGACCCAGTACTTC.

There are a few counts of this clonotype. The chain joins TRBV7-9 to TRBJ2-4, with no clear D. The germline V gene encodes CDR1 SEHNR and CDR2 FQNEAQ (reference sequence). CDR3 length: 15 residues. Trimming stripped 0 bases from V and 1 base from J, with 7 bases between. The CDR3 here is CASSLALGAKNIQYF. The CDR3 DNA reads TGTGCCAGCAGCTTAGCTCTGGGGGCCAAAAACATTCAGTACTTC.

This clonotype was seen a handful of times. This chain uses TRBV29-1 with TRBJ2-6; D gene ambiguous. Germline assignment: CDR1 SQVTM and CDR2 ANQGSEA. The CDR3 sequence is 16 residues long. V dropped 4 bases and J dropped 0 bases, with 13 bases sitting between them. In nucleotides, the CDR3 is TGCAGCGTTGCCTCTCCCTCCCGCTCTGGGGCCAACGTCCTGACTTTC. Translated: CSVASPSRSGANVLTF.

This clonotype occurred a few times. The V and J genes are TRBV5-1 and TRBJ1-5, with 9 bases fitting TRBD1. The germline V gene encodes CDR1 SGHRS and CDR2 YFSETQ. V was clipped by 7 bases and J by 4 bases; unmatched bases: 6. This CDR3 is built from 14 residues. The CDR3 here is CASLSGTGNQPQHF. The CDR3 nucleotides are TGCGCCAGCCTCTCCGGGACAGGGAATCAGCCCCAGCATTTT.

CDR3 in DNA: TGTGCCAGCAGTGAAGGCAGCAGTAACTATGGCTACACCTTC. It encodes CASSEGSSNYGYTF. V is TRBV2 and J is TRBJ1-2, with no clear D. V lost 1 base and J lost 1, with 7 bases in between. Looked up from germline, CDR1 is SNHLY and CDR2 is FYNNEI. This CDR3 region has 14 residues. Variable domain in full (rest from reference TRBV2 and TRBJ1-2): EPEVTQTPSHQVTQMGQEVILRCVPISNHLYFYWYRQILGQKVEFLVSFYNNEISEKSEIFDDQFSVERPDGSNFTLKIRSTKLEDSAMYFCASSEGSSNYGYTFGSGTRLTVV.

This clonotype came up a few times. The chain joins TRBV9 to TRBJ2-4, with TRBD1 matching over 7 bases. The trim removed 3 bases at V and 5 bases at J, leaving 5 bases unmatched. This CDR3 comprises 14 residues. The germline gives CDR1 SGDLS, CDR2 YYNGEE. The CDR3 bases are TGTGCCAGCAGCGCTTTTGGGACAGAAAACATTCAGTACTTC. Translation gives CASSAFGTENIQYF.

CDR3 nucleotide sequence: TGTGCCAGCAGTGAAGGGGCTGCCCAAGAGACCCAGTACTTC. The encoded protein is CASSEGAAQETQYF. The chain uses TRBV2 and TRBJ2-5; D unresolved. Germline V lookup: CDR1 SNHLY, CDR2 FYNNEI. CDR3 length: 14 residues. Trimming shortened V by 1 base and J by 1 base, and 7 bases separated the two germline ends.